This entry concerns a single T cell receptor beta chain. TCRdb redid the calling of the RACE reads with MiXCR, one entry per CDR3 protein. The table includes approximately 88,000 distinct CDR3 sequences, under 15% detected once. Sample time point: patch test 3, about 24 weeks after DPC sensitization. As for treatment: therapeutic diphenylcyclopropenone sensitization with weekly scalp DPC. The CDR3 loop spans 16 amino acids. Germline V gene data show CDR1 as DFQATT and CDR2 as SNEGSKA (reference sequence). V gave up 6 bases and J gave up 5 bases; unmatched junction bases: 11. This entry is derived from a study of human T cells and chemical hapten exposure.

This clonotype was sampled from a woman in her forties or fifties with alopecia areata. Some clones in this sample may be carry-over from other donors' samples. The sample consisted of whole blood, taken in connection with sensitization to the hapten diphenylcyclopropenone (DPC). V gene TRBV20-1 combines with J gene TRBJ2-2, with 11 bases lining up with TRBD1. CDR3 amino acids: CSAHRPGTGGTGELFF. DNA for the CDR3: TGCAGTGCGCACCGGCCCGGGACAGGGGGTACCGGGGAGCTGTTTTTT.